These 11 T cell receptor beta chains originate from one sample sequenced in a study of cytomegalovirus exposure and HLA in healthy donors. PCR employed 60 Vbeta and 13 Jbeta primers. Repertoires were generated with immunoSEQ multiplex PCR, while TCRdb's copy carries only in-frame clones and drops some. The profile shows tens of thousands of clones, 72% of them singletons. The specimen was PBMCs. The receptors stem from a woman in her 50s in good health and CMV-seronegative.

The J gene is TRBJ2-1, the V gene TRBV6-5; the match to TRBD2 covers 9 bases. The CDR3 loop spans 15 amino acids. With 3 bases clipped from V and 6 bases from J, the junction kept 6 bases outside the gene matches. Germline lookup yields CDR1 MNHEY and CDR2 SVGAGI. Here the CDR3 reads CASSYGGRAPNEQFF. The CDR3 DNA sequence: TGTGCCAGCAGTTATGGCGGGAGGGCCCCCAATGAGCAGTTCTTC.

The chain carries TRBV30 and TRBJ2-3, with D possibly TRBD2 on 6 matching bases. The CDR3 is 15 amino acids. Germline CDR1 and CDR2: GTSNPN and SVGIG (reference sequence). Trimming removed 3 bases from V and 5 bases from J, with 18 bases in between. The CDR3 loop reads CAWSPVAAQGDTQYF. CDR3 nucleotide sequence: TGTGCCTGGAGCCCGGTAGCGGCCCAGGGAGATACGCAGTATTTT.

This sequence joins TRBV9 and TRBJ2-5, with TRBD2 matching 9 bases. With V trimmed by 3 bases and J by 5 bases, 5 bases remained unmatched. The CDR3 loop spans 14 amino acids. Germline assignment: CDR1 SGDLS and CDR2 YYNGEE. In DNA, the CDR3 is TGTGCCAGCAGCGAGCGGGGGGTCGGGGAGACCCAGTACTTC. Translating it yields CASSERGVGETQYF.

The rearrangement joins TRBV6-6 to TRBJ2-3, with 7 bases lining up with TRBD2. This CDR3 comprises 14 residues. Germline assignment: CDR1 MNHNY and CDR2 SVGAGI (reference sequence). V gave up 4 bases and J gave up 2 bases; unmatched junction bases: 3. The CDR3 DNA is TGTGCCAGCAGTTCGACTAGCTCCACAGATACGCAGTATTTT. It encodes CASSSTSSTDTQYF.

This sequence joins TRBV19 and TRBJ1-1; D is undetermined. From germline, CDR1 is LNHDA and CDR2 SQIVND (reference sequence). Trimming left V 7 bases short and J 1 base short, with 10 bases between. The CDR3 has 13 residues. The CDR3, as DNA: TGTGCCAGTATTCCCCACAGGAACACTGAAGCTTTCTTT. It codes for CASIPHRNTEAFF.

Written as DNA, the CDR3 is TGTGCCAGTAGTATCCCCCCTAGCGGAAGCACAGATACGCAGTATTTT. Protein: CASSIPPSGSTDTQYF. The chain carries TRBV19 and TRBJ2-3, with 7 bases matching TRBD2. Losses at the gene ends were 3 bases for V and 0 bases for J; bases not matched to a gene: 6. The CDR3 sequence is 16 residues long. CDR1 and CDR2 (germline): LNHDA, SQIVND (reference sequence).

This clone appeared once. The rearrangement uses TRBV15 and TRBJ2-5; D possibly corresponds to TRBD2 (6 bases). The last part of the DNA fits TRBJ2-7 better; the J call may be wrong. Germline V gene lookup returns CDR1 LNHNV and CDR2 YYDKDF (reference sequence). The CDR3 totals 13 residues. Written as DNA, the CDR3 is TGTGCCACCAATATCGCCGGGGGAGACGAGCAGTACTTC. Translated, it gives CATNIAGGDEQYF.

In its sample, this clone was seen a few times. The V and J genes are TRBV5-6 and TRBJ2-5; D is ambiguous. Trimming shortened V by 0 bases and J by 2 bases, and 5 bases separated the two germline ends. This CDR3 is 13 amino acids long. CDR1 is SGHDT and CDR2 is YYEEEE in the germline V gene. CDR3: CASSLELQETQYF. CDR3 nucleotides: TGTGCCAGCAGCTTGGAACTACAAGAGACCCAGTACTTC.

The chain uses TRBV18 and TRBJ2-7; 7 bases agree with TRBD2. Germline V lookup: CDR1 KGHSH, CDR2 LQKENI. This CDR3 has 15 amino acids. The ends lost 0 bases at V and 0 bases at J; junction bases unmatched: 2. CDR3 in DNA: TGTGCCAGCTCACCACCCGGGAGGAGCTCCTACGAGCAGTACTTC. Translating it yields CASSPPGRSSYEQYF.

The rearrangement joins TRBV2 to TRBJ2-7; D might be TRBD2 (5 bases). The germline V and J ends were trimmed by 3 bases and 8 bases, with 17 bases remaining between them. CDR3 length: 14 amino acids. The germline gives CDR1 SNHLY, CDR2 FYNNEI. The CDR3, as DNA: TGTGCCAGCAGTGATTACCTAGTGGGAGTGCAGCAGTACTTC. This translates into CASSDYLVGVQQYF.

CDR3 nucleotide sequence: TGTGCCAGCTCACACGGCGAGACTTTGGGAAACACCATATATTTT. Translation: CASSHGETLGNTIYF. J is TRBJ1-3 and V is TRBV18, with D unresolved. In germline, CDR1 is KGHSH, CDR2 LQKENI. This CDR3 is 15 amino acids long. Trimming took off 4 bases at V and 4 bases at J, with 14 bases between the two ends.